These T cell receptor beta chains were read from a single sample in a study of blood T cells in healthy people across ages. TCRdb reprocessed the 5' RACE reads via MiXCR and lists one record per CDR3 protein. The sample carries 1.2 million to 1.5 million distinct CDR3 sequences, approximately 59% recorded once. The source material was blood. Receptors originate from a man younger than 30 in good health. The CDR3 runs from the conserved cysteine through the conserved F or W. D genes are given only for firm matches. The size field is filled for only some rows; it gives once, few, many or a size class.

j_call,clone_size,d_call,v_call,cdr3_aa,cdr3_nt
TRBJ1-4,-,-,TRBV2,CASSEGRVGGEKLFF,TGTGCCAGCAGTGAAGGCAGGGTGGGTGGAGAAAAACTGTTTTTT
TRBJ2-7,-,TRBD1,TRBV5-1,CASSLAGQGVSEQYF,TGCGCCAGCAGCTTGGCTGGACAGGGAGTCTCCGAGCAGTACTTC
TRBJ2-7,-,-,TRBV6-2/TRBV6-3,CASSSLSEWPFYEQYF,TGTGCCAGCAGTTCTTTATCCGAGTGGCCCTTCTACGAGCAGTACTTC
TRBJ2-3,once,-,TRBV15,CATSRGSESTQYF,TGTGCCACCAGCAGAGGGTCGGAGAGTACGCAGTATTTT
TRBJ1-1,once,-,TRBV12-3/TRBV12-4,CASRSRGAFF,TGTGCCAGCAGGTCACGGGGGGCTTTCTTT
TRBJ2-7,-,-,TRBV20-1,CSAAGPVERYF,TGCAGTGCTGCCGGGCCTGTTGAGCGGTACTTC
TRBJ1-4,once,TRBD1,TRBV20-1,CSALTGTEKLFF,TGCAGTGCTTTGACAGGGACTGAAAAACTGTTTTTT
TRBJ2-1,once,-,TRBV7-2,CASSREKKGFHNEQFF,TGTGCCAGCAGCCGAGAGAAGAAGGGGTTTCACAATGAGCAGTTCTTC
TRBJ2-7,-,TRBD2,TRBV5-1,CASSLGASVAGYSYEQYF,TGCGCCAGCAGCTTGGGGGCCTCCGTAGCGGGGTACTCCTACGAGCAGTACTTC
TRBJ2-1,-,TRBD2,TRBV4-2,CVSRPTSGRARNEQFF,TGTGTCAGCAGACCGACTAGCGGGAGGGCCCGCAATGAGCAGTTCTTC
TRBJ1-1,-,-,TRBV4-3,CASSQDQGRGAFF,TGCGCCAGCAGCCAAGATCAGGGGAGGGGCGCTTTCTTT
TRBJ2-3,-,-,TRBV5-1,CASSPGGTSTDTQYF,TGCGCCAGCAGCCCCGGGGGTACTAGCACAGATACGCAGTATTTT
TRBJ1-2,-,-,TRBV28,CASSIQTGYTF,TGTGCCAGCAGTATACAAACAGGCTACACCTTC
TRBJ2-7,-,TRBD1,TRBV6-1,CASSVWGQGGNEQYF,TGTGCCAGCAGTGTGTGGGGACAGGGGGGAAACGAGCAGTACTTC
TRBJ2-7,-,TRBD2,TRBV6-5,CASIRAGSYEQYF,TGTGCCAGCATTAGAGCGGGGTCCTACGAGCAGTACTTC
TRBJ2-5,-,TRBD2,TRBV7-9,CASEPWREVQETQYF,TGTGCCAGCGAACCATGGCGGGAGGTACAAGAGACCCAGTACTTC
TRBJ2-7,-,-,TRBV7-9,CASSLADPKQYF,TGTGCCAGCAGCTTAGCGGACCCAAAGCAGTACTTC
TRBJ2-5,-,-,TRBV5-1,CASSFVDGAYQETQYF,TGCGCCAGCAGCTTCGTAGATGGGGCCTACCAAGAGACCCAGTACTTC
TRBJ1-5,-,-,TRBV27,CASSLSVPGVHSNQPQHF,TGTGCCAGCAGTTTATCGGTCCCAGGGGTTCATAGCAATCAGCCCCAGCATTTT
TRBJ2-7,few,-,TRBV12-3/TRBV12-4,CASSARYEQYF,TGTGCCAGCAGTGCGCGCTACGAGCAGTACTTC
TRBJ2-5,-,-,TRBV5-1,CASRLDKETQYF,TGCGCCAGCAGATTAGATAAAGAGACCCAGTACTTC
TRBJ2-7,few,TRBD2,TRBV27,CASSLGGRAHEQYF,TGTGCCAGCAGTTTAGGCGGGAGAGCTCACGAGCAGTACTTC
TRBJ1-5,-,-,TRBV25-1,CASSANSGSNQPQHF,TGTGCCAGCAGTGCCAACTCAGGGAGCAATCAGCCCCAGCATTTT
TRBJ2-1,-,-,TRBV4-3,CASSQEGPNLVSYNEQFF,TGCGCCAGCAGCCAAGAGGGACCGAATCTAGTTTCCTACAATGAGCAGTTCTTC
TRBJ2-3,-,TRBD2,TRBV3-1,CASSQSNSGGTDTQYF,TGTGCCAGCAGCCAATCGAATAGCGGGGGTACAGATACGCAGTATTTT
TRBJ2-3,-,-,TRBV20-1,CSARPGPPREDTQYF,TGCAGTGCTAGGCCGGGACCGCCTCGGGAAGATACGCAGTATTTT
TRBJ2-7,once,-,TRBV27,CASSLSQTGSSYEQYF,TGTGCCAGCAGTTTATCTCAGACGGGGAGCTCCTACGAGCAGTACTTC
TRBJ2-7,many,TRBD2,TRBV20-1,CSARDISGGFYEQYF,TGCAGTGCTAGAGATATCAGCGGGGGGTTCTACGAGCAGTACTTC
TRBJ2-7,-,-,TRBV4-1,CASSAIPRSYEQYF,TGCGCCAGCAGCGCCATCCCTAGATCCTACGAGCAGTACTTC
TRBJ2-7,-,TRBD1,TRBV6-1,CADRGGRVGDEQYF,TGTGCCGACAGAGGGGGCAGGGTCGGCGACGAGCAGTACTTC
TRBJ2-7,-,-,TRBV7-2,CASSLPNPRLAYEQYF,TGTGCCAGCAGCTTACCTAACCCCCGACTAGCCTACGAGCAGTACTTC
TRBJ2-5,few,TRBD2,TRBV3-1,CASSQDGLAGAQETQYF,TGTGCCAGCAGCCAAGATGGGCTAGCGGGGGCCCAAGAGACCCAGTACTTC
TRBJ1-2,-,-,TRBV4-2,CASSQVWTYGYTF,TGTGCCAGCAGCCAAGTTTGGACCTATGGCTACACCTTC
TRBJ2-3,few,TRBD2,TRBV4-1,CASSLNSGTTDTQYF,TGCGCCAGCAGCCTAAATAGCGGGACCACAGATACGCAGTATTTT
TRBJ1-2,-,-,TRBV25-1,CASSDSGFGGPANYGYTF,TGTGCCAGCAGTGATTCCGGGTTTGGGGGACCAGCTAACTATGGCTACACCTTC
TRBJ2-3,-,TRBD2,TRBV14,CASSPRLAASTDTQYF,TGTGCCAGCAGCCCCAGACTAGCGGCGAGCACAGATACGCAGTATTTT
TRBJ2-1,-,TRBD2,TRBV10-3,CAITASGRVEQFF,TGTGCCATCACTGCTAGCGGGAGGGTTGAGCAGTTCTTC
TRBJ2-3,-,-,TRBV4-1,CASSHVLTSTDTQYF,TGCGCCAGCAGCCACGTCCTGACTAGCACAGATACGCAGTATTTT
TRBJ1-3,-,TRBD1,TRBV15,CATSIDRDPGNTIYF,TGTGCCACCAGCATCGACAGGGATCCTGGAAACACCATATATTTT
TRBJ2-1,-,TRBD1,TRBV7-9,CASAEKTGSLNTEAFF,TGTGCCAGCGCCGAGAAGACAGGGTCTTTGAACACTGAAGCTTTCTTC
TRBJ2-1,once,TRBD2,TRBV20-1,CSADDLTLAGGDDEQFF,TGCAGTGCTGACGACCTAACCCTAGCGGGAGGGGACGATGAGCAGTTCTTC